This T cell receptor (beta chain) stems from a study of T cell changes during pregnancy in multiple sclerosis. Method: immunoSEQ multiplex PCR; TCRdb's copy keeps in-frame clones and lacks some. Here the sample spans fewer than 60,000 clones, 90% being singletons. CDR3 length equals 17 residues. After removal of 3 bases from V and 2 bases from J, the junction contained 11 bases not matched to a gene. Germline loops: CDR1 ENHRY, CDR2 SYGVKD. This TCR was sampled from a female donor in good health, enrolled as a control in a pregnancy study. This chain connects TRBV10-3 to TRBJ2-5; TRBD2 aligns across 8 bases. The sequencing used peripheral blood, collected in the third trimester of pregnancy. The CDR3 region is CAISDDPRGGRQETQYF. The CDR3 DNA follows: TGTGCCATCAGTGATGATCCTCGCGGGGGGAGACAAGAGACCCAGTACTTC.